The T cell receptor beta chain under discussion was sequenced for a study of sequential checkpoint blockade in melanoma. Turning to the study itself: TCRbeta immunosequencing was performed on DNA from roughly 90 pretreatment melanoma tumor samples. Findings and limits, study-wide: In arm A, pretreatment tumor clonality was associated with response.

The CDR3 contains 15 residues. Trimming stripped 4 bases from V and 0 bases from J, with 13 bases between. Germline V gene sequence: CDR1 SGHNT, CDR2 YENEEA. TCRdb keeps only in-frame clones here, not all; method: immunoSEQ multiplex PCR. The sample shows about 3,700 clones, about 22% of them seen only once. Treatment given: randomized to nivolumab then ipilimumab (arm A) or the reverse (arm B). Turning to this clone: Its antigen is not known.

The V and J genes are TRBV11-3 and TRBJ2-7; D might be TRBD1 (6 bases). This TCR was sampled from a human donor with melanoma. Here the sequenced sample was tumor tissue (inferred from file names), taken from a patient given nivolumab and ipilimumab in sequence. In nucleotides, the CDR3 is TGTGCCAGCAGCTCGTTTGGACAGATCTCCTACGAGCAGTACTTC. It encodes CASSSFGQISYEQYF.